The rows below give T cell receptor beta chains drawn from one sample of a study of shared clonotypes between healthy human individuals. The data were produced by immunoSEQ multiplex PCR, yet TCRdb's version contains in-frame clones alone and is incomplete. The data contain around 2.5 million clones, 93% of them singletons. The sequencing sample was made of naive CD4+ T cells from PBMCs. The origin of the receptors is a man aged 18 to 35 in good health. Some clones in this sample may be carry-over from other donors' samples. The CDR3 runs from the conserved cysteine through the conserved F or W. The D gene is left open where the match is weak. Clone size appears in some rows only: once, few, many, or a class for an expanded clone.

.	TRBV5-5	TRBJ2-7	.	CASSSLEGGVEQYF	TGTGCCAGCAGCTCCCTTGAAGGTGGGGTCGAGCAGTACTTC
.	TRBV5-1	TRBJ2-3	.	CASSLHPGQIFLKDTQYF	TGCGCCAGCAGCTTGCACCCCGGACAGATTTTTCTTAAAGATACGCAGTATTTT
.	TRBV7-3	TRBJ1-1	.	CASSFGGGTEAFF	TGTGCCAGCAGCTTTGGGGGTGGCACTGAAGCTTTCTTT
.	TRBV14	TRBJ1-4	.	CASSHRVGGSEKLFF	TGTGCCAGCAGCCACAGGGTGGGAGGTTCTGAAAAACTGTTTTTT
.	TRBV15	TRBJ1-1	.	CATSRDQMGARNTEAFF	TGTGCCACCAGCAGAGATCAGATGGGGGCCCGGAACACTGAAGCTTTCTTT
.	TRBV5-1	TRBJ1-2	.	CASSLVTGAIDGYTF	TGCGCCAGCAGCTTGGTTACGGGGGCGATCGATGGCTACACCTTC
.	TRBV2	TRBJ1-3	.	CASSLNRVGGNTIYF	TGTGCCAGCAGTTTAAACCGAGTCGGTGGAAACACCATATATTTT
once	TRBV19	TRBJ2-7	.	CASSIGGTYEQYF	TGTGCCAGTAGTATAGGAGGGACTTACGAGCAGTACTTC
.	TRBV30	TRBJ1-5	.	CAWSSTLGNQPQHF	TGTGCCTGGAGTTCGACACTGGGGAATCAGCCCCAGCATTTT
.	TRBV5-1	TRBJ2-1	.	CASSVAVSSYNEQFF	TGCGCCAGCAGTGTAGCGGTGAGCTCCTACAATGAGCAGTTCTTC
once	TRBV7-2	TRBJ2-1	TRBD2	CASSLTSGSREQFF	TGTGCCAGCAGTCTGACTAGCGGGAGCAGGGAGCAGTTCTTC
once	TRBV5-6	TRBJ2-4	TRBD2	CASSFGGANIQYF	TGTGCCAGCAGTTTCGGGGGGGCAAACATTCAGTACTTC
.	TRBV5-1	TRBJ1-3	.	CASSWMGTSSGNTIYF	TGCGCCAGCAGCTGGATGGGAACGAGCTCTGGAAACACCATATATTTT
.	TRBV27	TRBJ1-5	.	CASSLKGGDQPQHF	TGTGCCAGCAGTTTAAAGGGCGGGGATCAGCCCCAGCATTTT
.	TRBV6-4	TRBJ1-2	.	CASSAGGQGYTF	TGTGCCAGCAGTGCTGGAGGGCAGGGCTACACCTTC
.	TRBV18	TRBJ2-7	TRBD2	CASSTRLAGTYEQYF	TGTGCCAGCTCAACTCGACTAGCGGGGACCTACGAGCAGTACTTC
.	TRBV28	TRBJ1-5	TRBD1	CASSSGQAFRPQHF	TGTGCCAGCAGTTCGGGACAGGCCTTTCGGCCCCAGCATTTT
.	TRBV6-7	TRBJ1-2	TRBD1	CASRPGQGDGYTF	TGTGCCAGCAGGCCGGGACAGGGGGATGGCTACACCTTC
.	TRBV2	TRBJ2-1	TRBD2	CASGLAGGLSSYNEQFF	TGTGCCAGTGGACTAGCGGGAGGGTTGAGCTCCTACAATGAGCAGTTCTTC
.	TRBV7-9	TRBJ2-2	.	CAKGGSPPNTGELFF	TGTGCCAAGGGAGGTAGCCCGCCGAACACCGGGGAGCTGTTTTTT
.	TRBV4-3	TRBJ1-1	.	CASSQETGNTEAFF	TGCGCCAGCAGCCAAGAGACAGGAAACACTGAAGCTTTCTTT
.	TRBV5-1	TRBJ2-7	TRBD1	CASSFTGGVGYEQYF	TGCGCCAGCAGCTTTACAGGGGGCGTAGGCTACGAGCAGTACTTC
.	TRBV4-1	TRBJ2-3	TRBD1	CASSHPRQGKGTDTQYF	TGCGCCAGCAGCCACCCTCGACAGGGGAAGGGGACAGATACGCAGTATTTT
.	TRBV7-2	TRBJ1-2	TRBD1	CASSPDRGPGYTF	TGTGCCAGCAGCCCCGACAGGGGGCCTGGCTACACCTTC
.	TRBV15	TRBJ1-4	.	CATGVGGDSEKLFF	TGTGCCACCGGGGTAGGAGGGGATAGTGAAAAACTGTTTTTT
.	TRBV7-2	TRBJ2-7	TRBD2	CASSLGLADTYEQYF	TGTGCCAGCAGCTTGGGACTAGCGGATACCTACGAGCAGTACTTC
.	TRBV9	TRBJ2-7	.	CASSVEGLYEQYF	TGTGCCAGCAGCGTAGAGGGCCTCTACGAGCAGTACTTC
once	TRBV4-2	TRBJ2-2	.	CASSRTGTENTGELFF	TGTGCCAGCAGCCGCACCGGGACGGAAAACACCGGGGAGCTGTTTTTT
.	TRBV19	TRBJ2-6	TRBD1	CASSTTHGQGAPFNVLTF	TGTGCCAGTAGTACTACTCACGGACAGGGGGCCCCTTTCAACGTCCTGACTTTC